This TCR beta chain was captured in a study of tumor and adjacent non-tumor tissue in lung cancer. Study as a whole: Patients comprised 12 adenocarcinoma, a couple of squamous cell carcinoma and 1 small cell lung cancer. Broader study findings: Tumor TCR diversity, when higher, was linked to shorter survival.

Germline V lookup: CDR1 SGHDN, CDR2 FVKESK. V gave up 0 bases and J gave up 2 bases; unmatched junction bases: 13. CDR3 length equals 20 residues. Regarding this clonotype: Its antigen is unknown. No conserved phenylalanine or tryptophan ends this CDR3, so it is likely a read error.

This sample's RNA came from whole unsorted tissue. This non-tumor lung sample came from over 3 cm beyond the tumor edge. The library came from three nested PCR rounds adapted from ARM-PCR protocols. One entry per CDR3 protein, called by TCRdb with MiXCR from the multiplex PCR reads. The sample gives about 100,000 distinct CDR3 sequences, approximately 60% of which show up once; roughly 19% is in the top ten. The V call is TRBV14, the J call TRBJ1-6, with 7 bases lining up with TRBD1. The material sequenced was distant non-tumor lung tissue. This receptor was taken from a man aged 25 to 40 with non-small cell lung cancer. Here the CDR3 DNA reads TGTGCCAGCAGCCAAGATCAGCCCCCGGGACAGAGTGCCTATAATTCACCCCTCCACTAT. Translating gives CASSQDQPPGQSAYNSPLHY.